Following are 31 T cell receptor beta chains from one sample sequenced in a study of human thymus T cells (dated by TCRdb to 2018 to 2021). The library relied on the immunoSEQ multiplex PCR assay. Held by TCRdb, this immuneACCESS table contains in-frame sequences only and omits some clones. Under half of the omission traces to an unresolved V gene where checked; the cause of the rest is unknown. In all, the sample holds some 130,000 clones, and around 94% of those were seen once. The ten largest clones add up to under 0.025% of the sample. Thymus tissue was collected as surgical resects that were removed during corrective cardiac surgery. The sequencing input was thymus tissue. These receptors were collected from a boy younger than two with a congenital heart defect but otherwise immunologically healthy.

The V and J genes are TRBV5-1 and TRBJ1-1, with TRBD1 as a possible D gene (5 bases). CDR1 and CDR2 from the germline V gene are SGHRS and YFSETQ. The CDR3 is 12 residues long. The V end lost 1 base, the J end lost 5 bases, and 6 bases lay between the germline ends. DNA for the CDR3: TGCGCCAGCAGCTTGCAGGGTACTGAAGCTTTCTTT. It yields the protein CASSLQGTEAFF.

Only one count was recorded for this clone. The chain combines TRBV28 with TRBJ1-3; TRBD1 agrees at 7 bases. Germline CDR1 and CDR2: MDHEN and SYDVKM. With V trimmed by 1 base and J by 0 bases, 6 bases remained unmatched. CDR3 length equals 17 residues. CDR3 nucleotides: TGTGCCAGCAGTTTATCAACAGGGGCCCCCTCTGGAAACACCATATATTTT. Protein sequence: CASSLSTGAPSGNTIYF.

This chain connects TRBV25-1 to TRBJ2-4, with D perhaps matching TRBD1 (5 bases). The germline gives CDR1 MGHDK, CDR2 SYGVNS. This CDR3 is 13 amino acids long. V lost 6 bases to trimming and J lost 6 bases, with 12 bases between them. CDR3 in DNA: TGTGCCAGCAGCACAGGTTCGGGAAACATTCAGTACTTC. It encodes CASSTGSGNIQYF. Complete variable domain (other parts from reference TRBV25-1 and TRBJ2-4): EADIYQTPRYLVIGTGKKITLECSQTMGHDKMYWYQQDPGMELHLIHYSYGVNSTEKGDLSSESTVSRIRTEHFPLTLESARPSHTSQYLCASSTGSGNIQYFGAGTRLSVL.

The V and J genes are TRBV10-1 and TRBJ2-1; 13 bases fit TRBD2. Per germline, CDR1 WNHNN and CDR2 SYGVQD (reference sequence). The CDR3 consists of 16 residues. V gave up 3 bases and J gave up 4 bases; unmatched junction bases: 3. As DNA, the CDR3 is TGCGCCAGCAGTGACGGACTAGCGGGGGTTTACAATGAGCAGTTCTTC. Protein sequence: CASSDGLAGVYNEQFF.

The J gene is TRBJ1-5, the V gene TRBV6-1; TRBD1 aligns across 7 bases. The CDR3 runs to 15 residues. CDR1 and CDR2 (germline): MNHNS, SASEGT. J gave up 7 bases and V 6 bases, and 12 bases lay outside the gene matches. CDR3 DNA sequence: TGTGCCAGCAGGGGGAGGGACAGCTTCTGGCAGCCCCAGCATTTT. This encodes CASRGRDSFWQPQHF.

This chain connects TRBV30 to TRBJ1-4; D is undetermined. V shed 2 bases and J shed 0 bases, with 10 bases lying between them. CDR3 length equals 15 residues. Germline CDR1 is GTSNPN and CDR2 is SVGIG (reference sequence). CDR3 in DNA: TGTGCCTGGAGTTTACCGGTAGCAACTAATGAAAAACTGTTTTTT. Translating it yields CAWSLPVATNEKLFF.

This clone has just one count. In DNA, the CDR3 is TGTGCCAGCAGTGAATCATTGGAGGGGGTAACAACTAATGAAAAACTGTTTTTT. It translates to CASSESLEGVTTNEKLFF. V usage is TRBV25-1 and J usage is TRBJ1-4; TRBD1 is a possible D gene (6 bases). V was cut by 1 base and J by 0 bases, with 15 bases left in between. The V gene's germline CDR1 is MGHDK and CDR2 SYGVNS. The CDR3 totals 18 residues.

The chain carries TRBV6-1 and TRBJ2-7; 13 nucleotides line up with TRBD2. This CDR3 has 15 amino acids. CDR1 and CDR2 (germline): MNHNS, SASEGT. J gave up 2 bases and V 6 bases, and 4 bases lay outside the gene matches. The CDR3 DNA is TGTGCCAGCAGGGATACTAGCGGGGGGGCCTACGAGCAGTACTTC. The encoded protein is CASRDTSGGAYEQYF.

DNA of the CDR3: TGTGCCACCAGCAGACCTAGGAAGGGCACTGGAAACACCATATATTTT. This encodes CATSRPRKGTGNTIYF. V gene TRBV15 combines with J gene TRBJ1-3; D not resolved. Germline CDR1 reads LNHNV; CDR2 reads YYDKDF (reference sequence). The CDR3 is made up of 16 amino acids. The germline V and J ends were trimmed by 2 bases and 2 bases, with 13 bases remaining between them.

CDR3 DNA: TGTGCCAGCAGCAATGAACGGCGTACAGGGGTCTACGAGCAGTACTTC. Its protein product is CASSNERRTGVYEQYF. This chain uses TRBV7-6 with TRBJ2-7; 7 bases match TRBD1. V shed 5 bases and J 3 bases; nucleotides not matched to a gene: 13. Germline CDR1 reads SGHVS; CDR2 reads FNYEAQ. The CDR3 consists of 16 residues.

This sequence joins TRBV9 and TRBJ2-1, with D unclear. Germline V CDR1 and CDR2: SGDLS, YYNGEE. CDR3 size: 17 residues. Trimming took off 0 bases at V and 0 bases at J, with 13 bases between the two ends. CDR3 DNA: TGTGCCAGCAGCGTAGAAACCCCATTGAGCTCCTACAATGAGCAGTTCTTC. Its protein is CASSVETPLSSYNEQFF.

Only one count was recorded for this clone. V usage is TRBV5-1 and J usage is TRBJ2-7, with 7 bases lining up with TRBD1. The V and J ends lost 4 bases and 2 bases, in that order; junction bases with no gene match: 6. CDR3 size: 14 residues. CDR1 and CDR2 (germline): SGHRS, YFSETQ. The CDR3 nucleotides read TGCGCCAGCAGCGGAACAGGGGTTGCCTACGAGCAGTACTTC. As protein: CASSGTGVAYEQYF.

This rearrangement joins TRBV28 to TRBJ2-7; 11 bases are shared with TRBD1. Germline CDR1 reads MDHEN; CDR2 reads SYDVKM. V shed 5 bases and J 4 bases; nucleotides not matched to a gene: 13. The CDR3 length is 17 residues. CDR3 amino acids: CASSPYRGTGGAYEQYF. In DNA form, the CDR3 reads TGTGCCAGCAGTCCCTACCGCGGGACAGGGGGAGCTTACGAGCAGTACTTC.

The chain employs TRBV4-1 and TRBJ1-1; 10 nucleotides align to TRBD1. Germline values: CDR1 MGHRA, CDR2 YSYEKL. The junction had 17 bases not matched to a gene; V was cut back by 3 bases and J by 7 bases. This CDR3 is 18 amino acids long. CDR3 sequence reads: CASSQALRQGAEGFEAFF. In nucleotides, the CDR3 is TGCGCCAGCAGCCAGGCCCTAAGACAGGGGGCGGAGGGGTTTGAAGCTTTCTTT.

The DNA of the CDR3 is TGTGCCAGCAGCAAAACCCTTGCGACAGGGCCAGGTTCTTCACCCCTCCACTTT. The encoded protein is CASSKTLATGPGSSPLHF. The genes are TRBV21-1 and TRBJ1-6; the D segment call TRBD1 is taken from the table without a DNA check. TRBV21-1 is a known pseudogene. The CDR3 is 18 residues long.

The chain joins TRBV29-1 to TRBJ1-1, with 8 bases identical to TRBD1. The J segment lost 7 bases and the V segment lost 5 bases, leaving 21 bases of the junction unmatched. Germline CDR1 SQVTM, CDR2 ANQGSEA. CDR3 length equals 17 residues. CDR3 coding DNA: TGCAGCGTTTCCCTCGCCTCCGGACAGGGAAGGAAGGATGAAGCTTTCTTT. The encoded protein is CSVSLASGQGRKDEAFF.

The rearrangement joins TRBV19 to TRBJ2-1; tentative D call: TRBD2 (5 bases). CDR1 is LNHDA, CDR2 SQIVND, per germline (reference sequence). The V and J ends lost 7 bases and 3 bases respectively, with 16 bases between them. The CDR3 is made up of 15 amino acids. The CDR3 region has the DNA TGTGCCAGTAAGGAGGTGGGAGAACTCTACAATGAGCAGTTCTTC. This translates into CASKEVGELYNEQFF. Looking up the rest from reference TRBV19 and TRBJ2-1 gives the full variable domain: DGGITQSPKYLFRKEGQNVTLSCEQNLNHDAMYWYRQDPGQGLRLIYYSQIVNDFQKGDIAEGYSVSREKKESFPLTVTSAQKNPTAFYLCASKEVGELYNEQFFGPGTRLTVL.

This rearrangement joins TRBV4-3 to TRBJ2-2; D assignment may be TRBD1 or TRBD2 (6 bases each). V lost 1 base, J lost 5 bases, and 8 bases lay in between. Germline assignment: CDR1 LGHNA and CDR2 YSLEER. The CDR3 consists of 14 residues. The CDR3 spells CASSQGGGTGELFF. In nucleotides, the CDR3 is TGCGCCAGCAGCCAAGGAGGGGGGACCGGGGAGCTGTTTTTT.

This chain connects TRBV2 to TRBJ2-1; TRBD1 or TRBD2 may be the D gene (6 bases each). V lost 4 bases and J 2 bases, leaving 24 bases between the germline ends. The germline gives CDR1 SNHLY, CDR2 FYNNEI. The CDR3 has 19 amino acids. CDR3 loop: CASSAPSRRGADPYNEQFF. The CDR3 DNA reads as TGTGCCAGCAGTGCCCCGTCACGGAGGGGGGCGGATCCCTACAATGAGCAGTTCTTC. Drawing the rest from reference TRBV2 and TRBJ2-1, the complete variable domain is EPEVTQTPSHQVTQMGQEVILRCVPISNHLYFYWYRQILGQKVEFLVSFYNNEISEKSEIFDDQFSVERPDGSNFTLKIRSTKLEDSAMYFCASSAPSRRGADPYNEQFFGPGTRLTVL.

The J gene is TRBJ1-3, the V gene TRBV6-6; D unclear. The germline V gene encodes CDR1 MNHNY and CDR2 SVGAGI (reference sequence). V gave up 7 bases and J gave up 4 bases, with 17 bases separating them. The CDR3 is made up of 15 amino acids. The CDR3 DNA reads TGTGCCAGCACACGGCGCGGGGATGGGGGAAACACCATATATTTT. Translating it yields CASTRRGDGGNTIYF.

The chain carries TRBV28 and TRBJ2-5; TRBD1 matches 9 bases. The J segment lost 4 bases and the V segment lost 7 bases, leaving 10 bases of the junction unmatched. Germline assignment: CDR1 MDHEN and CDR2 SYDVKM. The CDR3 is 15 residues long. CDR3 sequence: CASTRTGEGGETQYF. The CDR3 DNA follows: TGTGCCAGCACCCGGACAGGGGAAGGAGGAGAGACCCAGTACTTC.

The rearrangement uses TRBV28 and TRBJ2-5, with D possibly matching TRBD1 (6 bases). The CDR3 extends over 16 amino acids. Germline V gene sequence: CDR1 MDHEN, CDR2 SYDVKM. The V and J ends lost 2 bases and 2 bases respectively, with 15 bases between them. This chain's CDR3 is CASSLVRQGGQETQYF. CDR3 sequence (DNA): TGTGCCAGCAGTTTAGTACGACAAGGGGGACAAGAGACCCAGTACTTC.

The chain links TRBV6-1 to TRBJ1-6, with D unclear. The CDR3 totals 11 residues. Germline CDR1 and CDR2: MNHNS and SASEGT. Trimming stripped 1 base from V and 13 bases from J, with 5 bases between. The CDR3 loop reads CASSEESPLHF. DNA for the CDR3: TGTGCCAGCAGTGAAGAAAGCCCCCTCCACTTT.

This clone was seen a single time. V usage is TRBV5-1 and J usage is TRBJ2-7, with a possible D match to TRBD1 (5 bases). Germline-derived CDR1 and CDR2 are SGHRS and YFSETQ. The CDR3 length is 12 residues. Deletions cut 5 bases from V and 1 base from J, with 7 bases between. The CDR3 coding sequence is TGCGCCAGCAGGTCAGGGTCCTACGAGCAGTACTTC. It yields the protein CASRSGSYEQYF. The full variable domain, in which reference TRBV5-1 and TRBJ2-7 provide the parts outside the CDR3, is KAGVTQTPRYLIKTRGQQVTLSCSPISGHRSVSWYQQTPGQGLQFLFEYFSETQRNKGNFPGRFSGRQFSNSRSEMNVSTLELGDSALYLCASRSGSYEQYFGPGTRLTVT.

CDR3 sequence (DNA): TGTGCCATCAGTGAGTCGGAATTTAGCGGGGCCTTCGAGCAGTACTTC. This encodes CAISESEFSGAFEQYF. V is TRBV10-3 and J is TRBJ2-7, with 8 bases that match TRBD2. Trimming at V came to 0 bases and at J to 6 bases, leaving 10 bases not matched to a gene. The CDR3 extends over 16 amino acids. CDR1 and CDR2 from the germline V gene are ENHRY and SYGVKD.

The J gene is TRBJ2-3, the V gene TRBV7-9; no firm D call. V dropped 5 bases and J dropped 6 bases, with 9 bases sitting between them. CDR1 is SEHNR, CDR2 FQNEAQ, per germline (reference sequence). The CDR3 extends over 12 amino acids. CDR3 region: CASSPYCDTQYF. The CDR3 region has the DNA TGTGCCAGCAGCCCATACTGTGATACGCAGTATTTT.

For the CDR3, the DNA is TGTGCCAGCACTCCCTGGCCGGTTCAGCCCCAGCATTTT. Protein: CASTPWPVQPQHF. The rearrangement links TRBV27 to TRBJ1-5; D gene unclear. Germline V gene sequence: CDR1 MNHEY, CDR2 SMNVEV (reference sequence). CDR3 length equals 13 residues. V lost 7 bases to trimming and J lost 6 bases, with 13 bases between them.

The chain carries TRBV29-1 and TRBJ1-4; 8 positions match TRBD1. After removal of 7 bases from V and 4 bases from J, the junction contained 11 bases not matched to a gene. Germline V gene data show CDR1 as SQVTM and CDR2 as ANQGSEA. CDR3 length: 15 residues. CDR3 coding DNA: TGCAGCGGTGGAATCGGGACAGGCCTTAATGAAAAACTGTTTTTT. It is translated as CSGGIGTGLNEKLFF.

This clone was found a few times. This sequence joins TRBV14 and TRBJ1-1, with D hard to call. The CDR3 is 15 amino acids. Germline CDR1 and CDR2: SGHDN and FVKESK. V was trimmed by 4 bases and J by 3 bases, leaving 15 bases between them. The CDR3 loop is CASSPLRGLDTEAFF. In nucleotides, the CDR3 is TGTGCCAGCAGCCCTCTACGGGGTTTGGACACTGAAGCTTTCTTT.

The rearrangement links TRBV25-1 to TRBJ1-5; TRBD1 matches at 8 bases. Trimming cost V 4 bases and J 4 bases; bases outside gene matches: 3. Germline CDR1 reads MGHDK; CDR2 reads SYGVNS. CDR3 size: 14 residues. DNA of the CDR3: TGTGCCAGCAGTGCGGGACAGGATAATCAGCCCCAGCATTTT. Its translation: CASSAGQDNQPQHF. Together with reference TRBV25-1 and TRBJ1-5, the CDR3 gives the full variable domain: EADIYQTPRYLVIGTGKKITLECSQTMGHDKMYWYQQDPGMELHLIHYSYGVNSTEKGDLSSESTVSRIRTEHFPLTLESARPSHTSQYLCASSAGQDNQPQHFGDGTRLSIL.

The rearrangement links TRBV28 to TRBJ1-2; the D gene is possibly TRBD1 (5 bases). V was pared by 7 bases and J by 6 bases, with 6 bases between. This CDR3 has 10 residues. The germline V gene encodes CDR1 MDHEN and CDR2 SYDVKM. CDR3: CASKGHGYTF. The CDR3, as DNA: TGTGCCAGCAAGGGGCATGGCTACACCTTC.